The 10 T cell receptor beta chains presented below share a single source sample, sequenced in a study of T cell responses to AZD1222 COVID-19 vaccine. Measured with immunoSEQ multiplex PCR; TCRdb has only the in-frame clones, and not every one. This table holds roughly 120,000 clones, 85% to 90% found once. Specimen: peripheral blood, collected on day 0 of AZD1222 vaccination. Receptors originate from an adult in good health.

The V and J genes are TRBV19 and TRBJ2-7; no clear D. The V and J ends lost 9 bases and 3 bases respectively, with 15 bases between them. CDR1 LNHDA and CDR2 SQIVND come from the germline V gene (reference sequence). This CDR3 is built from 13 residues. CDR3 sequence: CASSPTELYEQYF. The CDR3 bases are TGTGCCAGCTCGCCAACAGAACTCTACGAGCAGTACTTC.

The gene calls are TRBV10-3 and TRBJ1-1; D not resolved. There are 13 residues in the CDR3. Deletions cut 6 bases from V and 1 base from J, with 9 bases between. Germline V gene sequence: CDR1 ENHRY, CDR2 SYGVKD. The CDR3 DNA is TGTGCCATCAGCGCCGACAAGAACACTGAAGCTTTCTTT. Amino acid sequence: CAISADKNTEAFF.

The chain couples TRBV9 to TRBJ2-1, with D perhaps matching TRBD1 or TRBD2 (6 bases each). With 4 bases removed from V and 5 bases from J, the gap between germline ends came to 19 bases. From germline, CDR1 is SGDLS and CDR2 YYNGEE. This CDR3 contains 16 residues. The DNA for the CDR3 is TGTGCCAGCAGCATGCGTTGGTGGGGGGCGGACAATGAGCAGTTCTTC. This sequence encodes CASSMRWWGADNEQFF. The full variable domain, in which reference TRBV9 and TRBJ2-1 provide the parts outside the CDR3, is DSGVTQTPKHLITATGQRVTLRCSPRSGDLSVYWYQQSLDQGLQFLIQYYNGEERAKGNILERFSAQQFPDLHSELNLSSLELGDSALYFCASSMRWWGADNEQFFGPGTRLTVL.

This chain links TRBV30 with TRBJ2-2; a possible D gene is TRBD1 (6 bases). Trimming cost V 3 bases and J 6 bases, with 14 bases left between them. Germline CDR1 and CDR2: GTSNPN and SVGIG (reference sequence). The CDR3 loop spans 14 amino acids. The CDR3 is CAWRLGTIAGELFF. The CDR3 bases are TGTGCCTGGAGACTCGGGACAATCGCCGGGGAGCTGTTTTTT.

The chain uses TRBV18 and TRBJ1-5; 10 bases agree with TRBD1. Unmatched junction bases numbered 9, after V lost 4 bases and J lost 6 bases. Germline CDR1 is KGHSH and CDR2 is LQKENI. The CDR3 covers 16 residues. CDR3 coding DNA: TGTGCCAGCTCACTATTGGACAGGGGGAATGGTCAGCCCCAGCATTTT. It is translated as CASSLLDRGNGQPQHF.

This rearrangement joins TRBV7-3 to TRBJ1-3; the D is unclear. CDR3 length: 13 amino acids. The V gene lost 9 bases and the J gene lost 2 bases, with 11 bases spanning the gap. CDR1 and CDR2 (germline): SGHTA, FQGTGA. CDR3 sequence reads: CARPFRPGNTIYF. The CDR3 DNA sequence: TGTGCCAGGCCATTTCGTCCTGGAAACACCATATATTTT.

As DNA, the CDR3 is TGTGCCAGTAGTAATCGCAACAATGAGCAGTTCTTC. Translating gives CASSNRNNEQFF. V usage is TRBV19 and J usage is TRBJ2-1; D is unresolved. The CDR3 sequence is 12 residues long. Germline-derived CDR1 and CDR2 are LNHDA and SQIVND (reference sequence). Trimming removed 4 bases from V and 5 bases from J, with 6 bases in between.

This sequence joins TRBV18 and TRBJ2-7, with D perhaps matching TRBD1 (6 bases). Trimming left V 0 bases short and J 2 bases short, with 20 bases between. The CDR3 has 18 residues. Germline V gives CDR1 KGHSH, CDR2 LQKENI. CDR3 amino acids: CASSPPHRVGDLAYEQYF. The CDR3 DNA reads as TGTGCCAGCTCACCACCGCACAGGGTAGGAGACTTAGCCTACGAGCAGTACTTC.

This sequence joins TRBV6-6 and TRBJ2-4, with 10 bases that match TRBD2. Germline assignment: CDR1 MNHNY and CDR2 SVGAGI (reference sequence). Trimming removed 6 bases from V and 3 bases from J; junction bases left unmatched: 8. The CDR3 is 16 residues long. CDR3 nucleotides: TGTGCCAGCAGGACCGGGACTAGCGCCAACAAAAACATTCAGTACTTC. It specifies CASRTGTSANKNIQYF.

The V and J genes are TRBV7-2 and TRBJ1-2, with D perhaps TRBD1 (5 bases). V lost 2 bases, J lost 8 bases, and 18 bases lay in between. The germline V gene encodes CDR1 SGHTA and CDR2 FQGNSA. The length of the CDR3 is 15 residues. The CDR3 sequence: CASSLNPRAQDGYTF. The CDR3 DNA is TGTGCCAGCAGCTTAAACCCCAGGGCCCAGGACGGCTACACCTTC.